The 32 T cell receptor beta chains given below trace back to one sample, sequenced in a study of tumor-infiltrating lymphocytes in primary liver carcinoma. Unsorted bulk tissue of about 20-32 mg yielded co-extracted RNA and DNA. From 500 ng of total RNA, TCR beta-specific cDNA was reverse-transcribed using a constant-region primer. Three nested multiplex PCR rounds of slightly modified ARM-PCR generated TCR beta libraries. With TRBV1-TRBV30 forward primers and a C-beta reverse primer, the first two PCR rounds were run for approximately 10 cycles each. TCRdb ran MiXCR on the multiplex PCR reads and lists one entry per CDR3 protein. The repertoire holds roughly 100,000 distinct CDR3 sequences, 55% to 80% seen once, with around 12% in the top ten. The material sequenced was liver tumor tissue from sampling region 2. Documented subset: tumor region T2, inferior pole. Every receptor here comes from a woman between 55 and 75 years old with primary liver carcinoma and hepatitis B virus infection.

The V call is TRBV6-5, the J call TRBJ2-2; D could derive from TRBD1 or TRBD2 (6 bases each). The CDR3 covers 19 residues. CDR1 is MNHEY, CDR2 SVGAGI, per germline. Trimming cost V 5 bases and J 7 bases, with 29 bases left between them. In DNA form, the CDR3 reads TGTGCCAGCAGTCCCTCCCCGACAGGTGTCTGGACTAACGTCGGGGAGCTGTTTTTT. Translated, it gives CASSPSPTGVWTNVGELFF.

A remark on this clonotype: Since a much larger clone is just one base distant, this may be a read error. This rearrangement joins TRBV28 to TRBJ2-7, with 8 bases identical to TRBD2. Germline lookup yields CDR1 MDHEN and CDR2 SYDVKM. The CDR3 totals 14 residues. V gave up 10 bases and J gave up 2 bases; unmatched junction bases: 10. The CDR3 here is CATLSGTSTYEQYF. In nucleotides, the CDR3 is TGTGCCACCCTTAGTGGGACTAGTACCTACGAGCAGTACTTC.

Note on this clonotype: A much larger clonotype is one base distant, so this may be a read error. This rearrangement joins TRBV7-8 to TRBJ1-2, with D uncertain. Germline loops: CDR1 SGHVS, CDR2 FQNEAQ. The CDR3 loop spans 13 amino acids. The CDR3 sequence is CASNLSRENGYTF. The CDR3 DNA sequence: TGTGCCAGCAACTTAAGTCGGGAAAATGGCTACACCTTC.

The chain employs TRBV29-1 and TRBJ1-1, with D unresolved. Germline values: CDR1 SQVTM, CDR2 ANQGSEA. CDR3 size: 10 residues. CDR3 sequence reads: CGGGQEEAFF. CDR3 coding DNA: TGCGGCGGAGGGCAGGAGGAAGCTTTCTTT. The whole variable domain, remainder taken from reference TRBV29-1 and TRBJ1-1, is SAVISQKPSRDICQRGTSLTIQCQVDSQVTMMFWYRQQPGQSLTLIATANQGSEATYESGFVIDKFPISRPNLTFSTLTVSNMSPEDSSIYLCGGGQEEAFFGQGTRLTVV.

Remarks on this clonotype: A much larger clonotype is one base distant, so this may be a read error. CDR3 sequence reads: CASSPRRNPSTDTQYF. The CDR3 DNA reads TGCGCCAGCAGCCCCCGGAGAAACCCCAGCACAGATACGCAGTATTTT. This chain connects TRBV5-1 to TRBJ2-3; D gene uncertain. This CDR3 comprises 16 residues. Trimming stripped 4 bases from V and 0 bases from J, with 15 bases between. The germline gives CDR1 SGHRS, CDR2 YFSETQ.

Regarding this clonotype: Being one base from a much bigger clone, this may be a read error. V and J are TRBV5-1 and TRBJ2-1, with 7 bases matching TRBD1. Germline CDR1 and CDR2: SGHRS and YFSETQ. The CDR3 covers 13 residues. J lost 5 bases, V lost 4 bases, and 3 bases had no gene match. CDR3 protein: CASSRDRHNEQFF. The CDR3 DNA reads as TGCGCCAGCAGCCGGGACAGACACAATGAGCAGTTCTTC.

A note on this clonotype: Germline is not matched at one junction end, which may reflect a read error. The CDR3 DNA reads as TGTGCCATTAGTGCCGGGGGCTACAATGAACAGTTCTTC. Its protein is CAISAGGYNEQFF. This chain joins TRBV11-3 and TRBJ2-1; the D gene could be TRBD1 or TRBD2 (6 bases each). Germline-derived CDR1 and CDR2 are SGHNT and YENEEA. This CDR3 spans 13 amino acids.

Turning to this clonotype: At one end, the junction sequence differs from germline, possibly due to a read error. The rearrangement joins TRBV11-3 to TRBJ2-1; 10 nucleotides match TRBD2. This CDR3 is built from 15 residues. CDR1 is SGHNT and CDR2 is YENEEA in the germline V gene. The CDR3 DNA reads as TGTGCCAGCAGCCTAGGAACTAGCGGGAAGCTTGAGAAGTTATTC. It specifies CASSLGTSGKLEKLF.

To note about this clonotype: A read error may account for a junction end that differs from germline. V is TRBV6-1 and J is TRBJ2-4; 14 bases match TRBD2. Germline V CDR1 and CDR2: MNHNS, SASEGT. The CDR3 totals 14 residues. The CDR3 DNA reads as TGTGCCAGCAGTGCAGGGGGGACTAGCGGGGGTGGGTATTTC. It translates to CASSAGGTSGGGYF.

A remark on this clonotype: With a much larger clone just one base away, this may be a read error. The chain carries TRBV13 and TRBJ1-5; no firm D call. The J call may be in error: the DNA end matches TRBJ2-3 better. The V gene's germline CDR1 is PRHDT and CDR2 FYEKMQ (reference sequence). CDR3 length equals 12 residues. CDR3 sequence reads: CASSLHNQPQYF. The DNA of the CDR3 is TGTGCCAGCAGCCTTCACAATCAGCCCCAGTATTTT.

A word on this clonotype: The junction differs from germline at one of its ends, possibly a read error. The chain links TRBV11-2 to TRBJ2-5, with a weak D call TRBD1 (6 bases). CDR1 SGHAT and CDR2 FQNNGV come from the germline V gene. This CDR3 has 15 residues. The CDR3 loop is CASRLIPQGREIQYF. The CDR3 coding sequence is TGTGCCAGCAGATTGATACCCCAGGGGCGAGAGATCCAGTACTTC.

In regard to this clonotype: At one end the junction does not follow the germline gene, possibly because of a read error. This rearrangement joins TRBV10-3 to TRBJ2-3; no clear D. The CDR3 consists of 14 residues. Per germline, CDR1 ENHRY and CDR2 SYGVKD. The CDR3 loop reads CSISESPSPDTQYF. The CDR3 nucleotides are TGTTCCATCAGTGAGTCCCCCAGCCCAGATACGCAGTATTTT.

Details on this clonotype: The missing conserved phenylalanine or tryptophan at the end of this CDR3 makes a read error likely. The V gene is TRBV11-2, the J gene TRBJ2-3, with D unresolved. Trimming stripped 1 base from V and 1 base from J, with 9 bases between. CDR1 SGHAT and CDR2 FQNNGV come from the germline V gene. The CDR3 has 15 residues. The CDR3 spells CASSLGPGRTDTQYS. The CDR3 DNA reads TGTGCCAGCAGCTTAGGACCAGGACGCACAGATACGCAGTATTCT.

This clonotype occurred a few times. The chain has TRBV6-4 and TRBJ2-3; 9 bases match TRBD2. V trimming: 5 bases; J trimming: 0 bases; junction bases outside the gene matches: 6. The CDR3 has 16 amino acids. Germline values: CDR1 MRHNA, CDR2 SNTAGT. In nucleotides, the CDR3 is TGTGCCAGCAGTAGGCTAGCGGGATCTAGCACAGATACGCAGTATTTT. Translating it yields CASSRLAGSSTDTQYF.

By share of the sample, this clonotype is medium-sized. The rearrangement uses TRBV11-2 and TRBJ1-5; TRBD1 aligns across 11 bases. CDR3 length: 14 residues. The V gene's germline CDR1 is SGHAT and CDR2 FQNNGV. V shed 3 bases, J shed 10 bases, and the junction held 5 bases outside the gene matches. In DNA, the CDR3 is TGTGCCAGCAGCTTGGGACAGGGGGGGGATCCCCAGCATTTT. It encodes CASSLGQGGDPQHF.

With regard to this clonotype: A read error may produce the germline difference seen at one junction end. The chain joins TRBV12-3 or TRBV12-4 to TRBJ2-7, with 7 bases aligning to TRBD2. The CDR3 sequence is 14 residues long. This chain's CDR3 is CASRTQWEGYEQYF. CDR3 DNA: TGTGCCAGCAGGACACAATGGGAGGGATACGAGCAGTATTTC.

This clonotype was picked up a small number of times. The junction departs from germline at one end; a sequencing error may be responsible. The rearrangement uses TRBV12-5 and TRBJ2-1; 9 nucleotides line up with TRBD1. Germline V lookup: CDR1 LGHNT, CDR2 FRNRAP. The CDR3 has 15 residues. The CDR3 region is CTSGSGQGLNNEQLF. The CDR3 DNA sequence: TGTACTAGTGGTTCCGGACAGGGGCTTAACAATGAGCAGTTATTC.

V usage is TRBV29-1 and J usage is TRBJ2-3; a weak D match, TRBD1 (5 bases). CDR1 is SQVTM, CDR2 ANQGSEA, per germline. The CDR3 totals 13 residues. The V and J ends lost 4 bases and 11 bases respectively, with 19 bases between them. CDR3 nucleotides: TGCAGCGTTGGGGGCGGTAGAACAGAAATGCAGTATTTT. Residues: CSVGGGRTEMQYF.

This clonotype was detected a few times. A much larger clone differs from this one at a single base, so this may be a read error. This sequence joins TRBV6-1 and TRBJ1-2; D gene ambiguous. CDR3 size: 12 residues. Per germline, CDR1 MNHNS and CDR2 SASEGT. CDR3 protein: CVSTAGGYGYTF. Here the CDR3 DNA reads TGTGTCAGCACGGCAGGCGGCTATGGCTACACCTTC.

Concerning this clonotype itself: A much larger clonotype is one base distant, so this may be a read error. The J gene is TRBJ2-3, the V gene TRBV12-3 or TRBV12-4; D might be TRBD2 (7 bases). Trimming removed 3 bases at V and 4 bases at J, with 14 bases between. This CDR3 is 15 amino acids long. The CDR3 loop reads CASSFVGGGSDTQYF. For the CDR3, the DNA is TGTGCCAGCAGTTTTGTGGGAGGGGGGTCAGATACGCAGTATTTT.

This clonotype was recorded many times. V is TRBV6-5 and J is TRBJ2-4, with D possibly matching TRBD2 (6 bases). The CDR3 covers 14 residues. Looked up from germline, CDR1 is MNHEY and CDR2 is SVGAGI. V was shortened by 6 bases and J by 1 base, with 10 bases between the two germline ends. This CDR3 is CASREGRAKNIQYF. In DNA, the CDR3 is TGTGCCAGCAGGGAGGGTCGGGCCAAAAACATTCAGTACTTC.

With respect to this clonotype: At one boundary the junction diverges from the germline segment, which might be a read error. This rearrangement joins TRBV11-1 to TRBJ2-6, with D possibly TRBD1 on 5 matching bases. The CDR3 totals 17 residues. The germline gives CDR1 SGHAT, CDR2 FQDESV (reference sequence). CDR3 sequence: CTSSPPTVSSGANVLTF. The DNA of the CDR3 is TGTACCAGCAGCCCCCCGACAGTGAGCTCTGGGGCCAACGTCCTGACTTTT.

This clonotype was observed at least ten times. The V call is TRBV6-1, the J call TRBJ1-4; 7 bases line up with TRBD1. Germline CDR1 reads MNHNS; CDR2 reads SASEGT. The V segment lost 1 base and the J segment 7 bases; nucleotides outside the gene matches: 3. This CDR3 is built from 14 residues. Written as DNA, the CDR3 is TGTGCCAGCAGTGAAGGACAGGGTTTTGAAAAACTGTTTTTT. It translates to CASSEGQGFEKLFF.

About this clonotype: A much larger clone sits a single nucleotide away, making a read error possible. The V gene is TRBV29-1, the J gene TRBJ2-3, with 8 nucleotides matching TRBD1. The CDR3 totals 16 residues. With 2 bases clipped from V and 7 bases from J, the junction kept 14 bases outside the gene matches. Germline V gene lookup returns CDR1 SQVTM and CDR2 ANQGSEA. In DNA form, the CDR3 reads TGCAGCGTTGAATTAGGGACAGGCAGACGTACATATACGCAGTATTTT. It specifies CSVELGTGRRTYTQYF.

This clonotype was seen only a few times. The chain employs TRBV30 and TRBJ1-5; 9 bases are shared with TRBD1. The V segment lost 8 bases and the J segment 4 bases; nucleotides outside the gene matches: 6. There are 13 residues in the CDR3. The germline V gene encodes CDR1 GTSNPN and CDR2 SVGIG (reference sequence). The CDR3 protein is CALSGQGNQPQHF. As DNA, the CDR3 is TGTGCCCTCTCCGGACAGGGGAATCAGCCCCAGCATTTT.

The genes are TRBV6-5 and TRBJ2-5, with 7 bases identical to TRBD1. V lost 6 bases and J lost 14; bases outside the gene matches: 18. The germline V gene encodes CDR1 MNHEY and CDR2 SVGAGI. CDR3 size: 14 residues. CDR3 sequence: CASSGEGGLWPRYF. DNA of the CDR3: TGTGCCAGCAGCGGGGAAGGGGGCCTTTGGCCCCGATACTTC.

This clonotype was recorded only once. The chain links TRBV29-1 to TRBJ2-7; no firm D call. The germline V gene has CDR1 SQVTM and CDR2 ANQGSEA. The CDR3 spans 11 residues. With 1 base removed from V and 13 bases from J, the gap between germline ends came to 14 bases. Here the CDR3 reads CSVEVSYELYF. CDR3 nucleotide sequence: TGCAGCGTTGAAGTCTCCTACGAGCTATACTTC.

Concerning this clonotype itself: Because the CDR3 is missing its conserved closing phenylalanine or tryptophan, this is likely a read error. The chain has TRBV2 and TRBJ2-1; perhaps TRBD1 as D (5 bases). The CDR3 is 11 residues long. CDR1 and CDR2 (germline): SNHLY, FYNNEI. The V end was cut by 6 bases, the J end by 8 bases, with 8 bases between. The CDR3 nucleotides are TGTGCCAGCAGGCAAGGGGATGAGCAGTTCTTA. This codes for CASRQGDEQFL.

Details on this clonotype: Mismatch with germline at one junction end may stem from a read error. This sequence joins TRBV12-3 or TRBV12-4 and TRBJ2-2, with D possibly called TRBD1 or TRBD2 (6 bases each). The CDR3 spans 15 residues. The CDR3 loop is CASNVRKGGTEELFF. The CDR3 nucleotides read TGTGCCAGCAATGTTCGGAAGGGGGGCACCGAGGAGCTGTTTTTT.

With respect to this clonotype: A single base separates this from a much larger clone, so it may be a read error. The CDR3 nucleotides read TGTGCCAGCAGCTGGGACAGGGTAAATCAGCCCCGGCATTTT. Translation gives CASSWDRVNQPRHF. This chain joins TRBV5-8 and TRBJ1-5, with TRBD1 matching 9 bases. The V gene's germline CDR1 is SGHTS and CDR2 YDEGEE. This CDR3 spans 14 amino acids.

The genes are TRBV11-1 and TRBJ1-1; 9 bases match TRBD1. The CDR3 totals 15 residues. Trimming removed 5 bases from V and 4 bases from J; junction bases left unmatched: 8. The germline V gene encodes CDR1 SGHAT and CDR2 FQDESV (reference sequence). The CDR3: CASSLFDRGITEAFF. As DNA, the CDR3 is TGTGCCAGCAGCCTTTTTGACAGGGGGATCACTGAAGCTTTCTTT.

Notes on this clonotype: A much larger clone lies one base from this, so it may be a read error. This chain joins TRBV28 and TRBJ2-7, with a weak D call TRBD2 (5 bases). Trimming cost V 10 bases and J 0 bases, with 16 bases left between them. Germline-derived CDR1 and CDR2 are MDHEN and SYDVKM. The CDR3 covers 14 residues. The CDR3 nucleotides are TGTGCCACCGGGCGGGTCTGGAGCTCCTACGAGCAGTACTTC. Its translation: CATGRVWSSYEQYF.